Below, one T cell receptor beta chain is given with its context. The sample originates from a study of blood T cell repertoires in COVID-19. TCRdb keeps only in-frame clones here, not all; method: immunoSEQ multiplex PCR. The repertoire holds some 150,000 clones, with 70% to 90% as singletons. Germline loops: CDR1 MNHEY, CDR2 SVGAGI. The CDR3 is 13 residues long. V was shortened by 3 bases and J by 8 bases, with 13 bases between the two germline ends. The chain recombines TRBV6-5 with TRBJ1-2; D is ambiguous. The sequencing sample was made of peripheral blood. The sequence was collected from a woman aged 40 to 50 with active or convalescent COVID-19. The CDR3 sequence is CASSYRLWEGYTF. The CDR3 DNA reads TGTGCCAGCAGTTATCGGTTATGGGAGGGCTACACCTTC.